The next 21 T cell receptor beta chains were all read from a single sample in a study of T cells in Graves' hyperthyroidism and ophthalmopathy. The investigators amplified TCR beta CDR3 regions from RNA transcripts. HTBI primers were employed in a first-round RT-PCR of the TCR CDR3. TCRdb reanalysed the multiplex PCR reads using MiXCR and keeps one entry per CDR3 protein. Found here are approximately 420,000 distinct CDR3 sequences, roughly an eighth of them singletons; the top ten hold about 5%. Sequenced material: blood. These receptors all stem from a woman younger than 35 with Graves' hyperthyroidism.

This clonotype has ten or more counts. The gene calls are TRBV6-1 and TRBJ1-1; D remains ambiguous. V lost 7 bases, J lost 0 bases, and 9 bases lay in between. CDR3 size: 13 residues. Germline assignment: CDR1 MNHNS and CDR2 SASEGT. CDR3: CASIVSMNTEAFF. In nucleotides, the CDR3 is TGTGCCAGCATTGTCAGCATGAACACTGAAGCTTTCTTT.

This clonotype was seen ten or more times. This rearrangement joins TRBV12-3 or TRBV12-4 to TRBJ2-1; 8 nucleotides align to TRBD2. This CDR3 region has 15 residues. Trimming cost V 1 base and J 9 bases; bases outside gene matches: 8. CDR3 nucleotides: TGTGCCAGCAGTTTAGTACCGGGAGGGCCAGGTGAGCAGTTCTTC. It yields the protein CASSLVPGGPGEQFF.

This clonotype was recorded at least ten times. Written as DNA, the CDR3 is TGTGCCAGCAGCTTATCGGGAGGGTGGGCGAACACTGAAGCTTTCTTT. Its translation: CASSLSGGWANTEAFF. The genes are TRBV7-3 and TRBJ1-1; unclear D gene. The CDR3 has 16 residues. The germline gives CDR1 SGHTA, CDR2 FQGTGA. V was cut by 2 bases and J by 1 base, with 14 bases left in between. The full variable domain, in which reference TRBV7-3 and TRBJ1-1 provide the parts outside the CDR3, is GAGVSQTPSNKVTEKGKYVELRCDPISGHTALYWYRQSLGQGPEFLIYFQGTGAADDSGLPNDRFFAVRPEGSVSTLKIQRTERGDSAVYLCASSLSGGWANTEAFFGQGTRLTVV.

There are many counts of this clonotype. This chain connects TRBV6-1 to TRBJ2-2; 8 bases fit TRBD2. The germline V gene encodes CDR1 MNHNS and CDR2 SASEGT. The CDR3 sequence is 13 residues long. J lost 6 bases, V lost 3 bases, and 0 bases had no gene match. For the CDR3, the DNA is TGTGCCAGCAGTGAGCGGGAGGCCGGGGAGCTGTTTTTT. It is translated as CASSEREAGELFF.

This clonotype was counted at least ten times. The V and J genes are TRBV18 and TRBJ1-6; no firm D call. Trimming pared 2 bases from V and 3 bases from J, leaving 8 bases between. CDR1 and CDR2 (germline): KGHSH, LQKENI. The CDR3 spans 15 residues. The CDR3 DNA reads TGTGCCAGCTCACCATTGAACAACTATAATTCACCCCTCCACTTT. Protein product: CASSPLNNYNSPLHF. The variable domain in full, with the rest retrieved from reference TRBV18 and TRBJ1-6, is NAGVMQNPRHLVRRRGQEARLRCSPMKGHSHVYWYRQLPEEGLKFMVYLQKENIIDESGMPKERFSAEFPKEGPSILRIQQVVRGDSAAYFCASSPLNNYNSPLHFGNGTRLTVT.

There are a few counts of this clonotype. The V gene is TRBV27, the J gene TRBJ1-5, with a possible D match to TRBD1 (6 bases). V lost 8 bases, J lost 0 bases, and 20 bases lay in between. Germline-derived CDR1 and CDR2 are MNHEY and SMNVEV (reference sequence). The CDR3 is 17 residues long. The CDR3 here is CASQENGQRHSNQPQHF. The CDR3 region has the DNA TGTGCCAGCCAAGAAAATGGACAGAGGCATAGCAATCAGCCCCAGCATTTT.

Concerning this clonotype: The junction departs from germline at one end; a sequencing error may be responsible. This chain uses TRBV7-9 with TRBJ2-3, with 10 bases matching TRBD2. There are 17 residues in the CDR3. Germline V gene data show CDR1 as SEHNR and CDR2 as FQNEAQ (reference sequence). Here the CDR3 reads CASTSYLAGGSTDTQYF. The CDR3 bases are TGCGCCAGCACTTCTTATTTAGCGGGAGGCTCCACAGATACGCAGTATTTT.

This clonotype was seen repeatedly, ten times or more. This chain joins TRBV28 and TRBJ2-1; D is possibly TRBD2 (6 bases). Trimming removed 5 bases at V and 0 bases at J, with 11 bases between. The length of the CDR3 is 15 residues. Germline CDR1 and CDR2: MDHEN and SYDVKM. The CDR3 nucleotides read TGTGCCAGCAGTCAAGCGCGGGGCTCCTACAATGAGCAGTTCTTC. Translated: CASSQARGSYNEQFF.

As DNA, the CDR3 is TGTGCCAGCAGTGAATATGGTGGGGAAGGCGAGCAGTACTTC. As protein: CASSEYGGEGEQYF. The chain links TRBV6-1 to TRBJ2-7; D is unresolved. Trimming left V 2 bases short and J 6 bases short, with 14 bases between. Germline V gene data show CDR1 as MNHNS and CDR2 as SASEGT. This CDR3 has 14 amino acids.

This clonotype was seen only a few times. V and J are TRBV7-9 and TRBJ1-4, with TRBD1 matching over 7 bases. CDR1 and CDR2 from the germline V gene are SEHNR and FQNEAQ (reference sequence). With 7 bases clipped from V and 8 bases from J, the junction kept 10 bases outside the gene matches. The CDR3 is 14 amino acids. CDR3 nucleotides: TGTGCCAGCACCTCCGACAGGGTAGTCGAAAAACTGTTTTTT. This gives the protein CASTSDRVVEKLFF.

This clonotype was seen a handful of times. V gene TRBV28 combines with J gene TRBJ2-7, with no clear D. The CDR3 contains 12 residues. The ends were cut back, 8 bases at V and 7 bases at J, with 15 bases in the middle. Germline CDR1 MDHEN, CDR2 SYDVKM. The CDR3 DNA reads TGTGCCAGCGCTCAGTGGGATGCGGAGCAGTACTTC. Its translation: CASAQWDAEQYF.

This clonotype appeared many times. The V gene is TRBV11-2, the J gene TRBJ2-1; D is undetermined. Germline V CDR1 and CDR2: SGHAT, FQNNGV. V was trimmed by 1 base and J by 6 bases, leaving 10 bases between them. This CDR3 is 14 amino acids long. CDR3 nucleotides: TGTGCCAGCAGCTTAGCCTCCCTAGGCAATGAGCAGTTCTTC. Translated, it gives CASSLASLGNEQFF.

To note about this clonotype: This sequence may be a read error, since a much larger clone differs from it by one base. The rearrangement links TRBV12-5 to TRBJ2-5; TRBD1 might be the D (6 bases). Per the germline V gene, CDR1 is LGHNT and CDR2 is FRNRAP. The CDR3 loop spans 13 amino acids. CDR3 DNA: TGTGCTAGTGGTCCCGGTGGGGGCGAGACCCAGCACTTC. The encoded protein is CASGPGGGETQHF.

In its sample, this clonotype was seen many times. V usage is TRBV11-2 and J usage is TRBJ1-1; maybe TRBD1 (6 bases). CDR3 length: 15 amino acids. Germline V gene sequence: CDR1 SGHAT, CDR2 FQNNGV. Trimming removed 1 base from V and 1 base from J, with 10 bases in between. CDR3 sequence: CASSLAGAQNTEAFF. CDR3 DNA: TGTGCCAGCAGCTTAGCAGGGGCGCAGAACACTGAAGCTTTCTTT.

The chain couples TRBV11-2 to TRBJ2-6; D is tentatively TRBD1 or TRBD2 (5 bases each). Per the germline V gene, CDR1 is SGHAT and CDR2 is FQNNGV. The CDR3 consists of 16 residues. V lost 5 bases and J lost 1, with 12 bases in between. CDR3: CASSPGTESGANVLTF. The CDR3 DNA is TGTGCCAGCAGCCCCGGGACGGAATCTGGGGCCAACGTCCTGACTTTC. The variable domain in full, completed from reference TRBV11-2 and TRBJ2-6, reads EAGVAQSPRYKIIEKRQSVAFWCNPISGHATLYWYQQILGQGPKLLIQFQNNGVVDDSQLPKDRFSAERLKGVDSTLKIQPAKLEDSAVYLCASSPGTESGANVLTFGAGSRLTVL.

J is TRBJ2-1 and V is TRBV6-2 or TRBV6-3; 10 bases fit TRBD2. V trimming: 7 bases; J trimming: 4 bases; junction bases outside the gene matches: 4. The V gene's germline CDR1 is MNHEY and CDR2 SVGEGT. The CDR3 runs 14 residues. CDR3 sequence reads: CASKPTSGYNEQFF. CDR3 coding DNA: TGTGCCAGCAAGCCGACTAGCGGGTACAATGAGCAGTTCTTC.

This clonotype was observed at least ten times. This chain links TRBV30 with TRBJ1-4; no definite D call. The CDR3 length is 12 residues. The germline V and J ends were trimmed by 5 bases and 5 bases, with 9 bases remaining between them. CDR1 and CDR2 from the germline V gene are GTSNPN and SVGIG (reference sequence). The CDR3 nucleotides read TGTGCCTGGCACTCACGGAATGAAAAACTGTTTTTT. It translates to CAWHSRNEKLFF.

In this sample, this clonotype turned up many times. The CDR3 here is CSARDGRGNLAKNIQYF. In DNA form, the CDR3 reads TGCAGTGCTAGAGATGGCAGGGGCAATTTAGCCAAAAACATTCAGTACTTC. This rearrangement joins TRBV20-1 to TRBJ2-4, with D possibly matching TRBD1 (6 bases). The germline V gene encodes CDR1 DFQATT and CDR2 SNEGSKA (reference sequence). The V and J ends lost 0 bases and 0 bases respectively, with 15 bases between them. CDR3 length: 17 amino acids.

This rearrangement joins TRBV30 to TRBJ1-1; the match to TRBD1 covers 7 bases. CDR3 length equals 13 residues. Per germline, CDR1 GTSNPN and CDR2 SVGIG (reference sequence). Trimming took 5 bases from V and 4 from J; bases not matched to a gene: 7. CDR3 coding DNA: TGTGCCTGGGACAGGGAGGGTGGCACTGAAGCTTTCTTT. This sequence encodes CAWDREGGTEAFF.

The chain has TRBV20-1 and TRBJ2-7; no firm D call. Per germline, CDR1 DFQATT and CDR2 SNEGSKA (reference sequence). The CDR3 is 11 residues long. The V gene lost 7 bases and the J gene lost 6 bases, with 13 bases spanning the gap. CDR3 residues: CSVLLAVEQYF. DNA of the CDR3: TGCAGTGTACTCCTGGCGGTCGAGCAGTACTTC.

This clonotype was detected ten times or more. The rearrangement links TRBV20-1 to TRBJ2-1, with 7 bases aligning to TRBD1. Germline CDR1 and CDR2: DFQATT and SNEGSKA (reference sequence). J lost 9 bases, V lost 6 bases, and 5 bases had no gene match. The length of the CDR3 is 11 residues. CDR3 DNA: TGCAGTGCCTACAGGGGAAGTGAGCAGTTCTTC. Translated, it gives CSAYRGSEQFF.